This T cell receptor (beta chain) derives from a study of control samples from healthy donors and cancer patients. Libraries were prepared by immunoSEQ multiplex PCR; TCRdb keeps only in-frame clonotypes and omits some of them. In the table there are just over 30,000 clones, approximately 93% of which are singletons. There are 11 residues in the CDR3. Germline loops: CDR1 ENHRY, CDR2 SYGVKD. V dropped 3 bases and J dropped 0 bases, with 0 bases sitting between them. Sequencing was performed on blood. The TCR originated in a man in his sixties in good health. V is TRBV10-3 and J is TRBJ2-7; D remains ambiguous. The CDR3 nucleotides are TGTGCCATCAGTGACTCCTACGAGCAGTACTTC. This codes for CAISDSYEQYF.